The clone carrying this TCR beta chain was detected only a few times. The antigen remains undetermined. The sample originates from a study of T-cell memory formation after mild COVID-19. Findings and limits, study-wide: CD4+ contracting clones lay mainly in CM and EM, CD8+ ones in EMRA.

Per germline, CDR1 MDHEN and CDR2 SYDVKM. This CDR3 is built from 13 residues. V shed 1 base and J shed 6 bases, with 7 bases lying between them. TCRdb re-analysed the 5' RACE reads in MiXCR, keeping a single row per CDR3 protein. The repertoire includes approximately 500,000 distinct CDR3 sequences, around 25% of them detected once, and approximately 12% sits in the top ten. The receptor comes from an adult woman who had mild COVID-19 (a few samples of this study predate the infection). Cell type and time point are not known. The J gene is TRBJ1-3, the V gene TRBV28, with D maybe TRBD1 (6 bases). Sequencing input: PBMCs or a T cell subset sorted from them (not recorded which). The CDR3 DNA is TGTGCCAGCAGTTTATACAGGGAAAACACCATATATTTT. Protein sequence: CASSLYRENTIYF.